Below, 24 T cell receptor beta chains from the same sample are listed, as sequenced in a study of breast tumors, draining lymph nodes, adjacent tissues. Axillary draining lymph nodes of breast cancer patients supplied the node samples. Each CDR3 protein is one row after TCRdb ran MiXCR on the multiplex PCR reads. The sample yields approximately 210,000 distinct CDR3 sequences, roughly a third seen once. The sequenced sample was axillary lymph node tissue. These receptors came from a female donor with breast cancer. Some clones in this sample may be carry-over from other donors' samples.

This clonotype has ten or more counts. This chain connects TRBV12-3 or TRBV12-4 to TRBJ1-2; a weak D match, TRBD1 (5 bases). V was clipped by 7 bases and J by 3 bases, with 18 bases between them. The CDR3 is 15 amino acids. In DNA form, the CDR3 reads TGTGCCAGCACCCTGGGGGTCATAGATCACTATGGCTACACCTTC. Protein: CASTLGVIDHYGYTF.

This clonotype was observed many times. The chain recombines TRBV24-1 with TRBJ2-3, with 9 bases lining up with TRBD2. This CDR3 contains 17 residues. The germline V gene has CDR1 KGHDR and CDR2 SFDVKD. The V and J ends lost 1 base and 3 bases, in that order; junction bases with no gene match: 7. This CDR3 is CATSDFKRGAVTDTQYF. CDR3 in DNA: TGTGCCACCAGTGATTTTAAGCGGGGGGCCGTAACAGATACGCAGTATTTT.

This clonotype was picked up many times. The rearrangement uses TRBV3-1 and TRBJ1-6; D uncertain. Germline V gives CDR1 LGHDT, CDR2 YNNKEL (reference sequence). The CDR3 has 12 residues. Trimming stripped 6 bases from V and 10 bases from J, with 10 bases between. For the CDR3, the DNA is TGTGCCAGCAGTCGCTTCGAGTCACCCCTCCACTTT. This translates into CASSRFESPLHF.

The chain is built from TRBV5-4 and TRBJ2-2; D remains ambiguous. V dropped 0 bases and J dropped 1 base, with 10 bases sitting between them. CDR3 size: 16 residues. Germline CDR1 SGHNT, CDR2 YYREEE (reference sequence). CDR3 DNA: TGTGCCAGCAGCTTGGCCGCCAGTCTGAACACCGGGGAGCTGTTTTTT. The encoded protein is CASSLAASLNTGELFF.

This clonotype was recorded only once. The chain employs TRBV2 and TRBJ2-5; D not resolved. Germline CDR1 SNHLY, CDR2 FYNNEI. This CDR3 is built from 11 residues. The V gene lost 8 bases and the J gene lost 3 bases, with 7 bases spanning the gap. The CDR3 DNA follows: TGTGCCAGCGTGAGGAAAGAGACCCAGTACTTC. Protein sequence: CASVRKETQYF.

This clonotype was picked up many times. A much larger clone differs by one base, so this may be a read error. Here the CDR3 DNA reads TGTGTCAGTGGGGAGTCTGGGGCCAACGTCCTGACTTTC. This sequence encodes CVSGESGANVLTF. V is TRBV19 and J is TRBJ2-6, with a tentative D call TRBD2 (5 bases). The CDR3 sequence is 13 residues long. CDR1 is LNHDA, CDR2 SQIVND, per germline (reference sequence).

V usage is TRBV5-1 and J usage is TRBJ1-6, with 8 bases identical to TRBD1. Germline lookup yields CDR1 SGHRS and CDR2 YFSETQ. This CDR3 region has 15 residues. With V trimmed by 4 bases and J by 7 bases, 7 bases remained unmatched. The CDR3 sequence: CASSTGQGGNSPLHF. The DNA of the CDR3 is TGCGCCAGCAGCACCGGACAGGGAGGCAATTCACCCCTCCACTTT.

This clonotype appeared a single time. The chain employs TRBV6-6 and TRBJ2-5; possibly TRBD1 for D (7 bases). The CDR3 runs to 16 residues. CDR1 MNHNY and CDR2 SVGAGI come from the germline V gene (reference sequence). Trimming removed 9 bases from V and 4 bases from J, with 24 bases in between. This CDR3 is CARSHSRGQRPETQYF. The CDR3 region has the DNA TGTGCCAGAAGCCACTCGCGGGGACAGCGGCCAGAGACCCAGTACTTC.

This rearrangement joins TRBV7-9 to TRBJ2-1; TRBD2 matches 11 bases. Germline V gene lookup returns CDR1 SEHNR and CDR2 FQNEAQ (reference sequence). The CDR3 contains 14 residues. The J segment lost 9 bases and the V segment lost 5 bases, leaving 6 bases of the junction unmatched. This CDR3 reads CASSPLAGDGEQFF. The CDR3 coding sequence is TGTGCCAGCAGCCCACTAGCGGGGGATGGTGAGCAGTTCTTC. Full variable domain (remainder filled in from reference TRBV7-9 and TRBJ2-1): DTGVSQNPRHKITKRGQNVTFRCDPISEHNRLYWYRQTLGQGPEFLTYFQNEAQLEKSRLLSDRFSAERPKGSFSTLEIQRTEQGDSAMYLCASSPLAGDGEQFFGPGTRLTVL.

This chain uses TRBV3-1 with TRBJ2-5; weak D call: TRBD2 (6 bases). There are 14 residues in the CDR3. Trimming took off 3 bases at V and 12 bases at J, with 20 bases between the two ends. CDR1 is LGHDT, CDR2 YNNKEL, per germline (reference sequence). The CDR3 spells CASSQGTSSAQEYF. In DNA, the CDR3 is TGTGCCAGCAGCCAGGGGACTTCTAGCGCCCAGGAGTACTTC.

This clonotype has just a few counts. A read error may explain this, as a much larger clone is one base away. This rearrangement joins TRBV20-1 to TRBJ1-6; D remains unclear. V gave up 5 bases and J gave up 7 bases, with 24 bases separating them. Germline lookup yields CDR1 DFQATT and CDR2 SNEGSKA (reference sequence). The CDR3 sequence is 17 residues long. The CDR3 sequence: CSAGESGLPAQNSPLHF. The CDR3 DNA follows: TGCAGTGCTGGGGAAAGCGGTTTACCGGCACAAAATTCACCCCTCCACTTT.

This clonotype came up many times. This chain connects TRBV29-1 to TRBJ2-7, with TRBD1 matching over 9 bases. This CDR3 region has 12 residues. Losses at the gene ends were 5 bases for V and 6 bases for J; bases not matched to a gene: 5. Germline V gives CDR1 SQVTM, CDR2 ANQGSEA. The CDR3 loop is CSVTGGYGEQYF. Here the CDR3 DNA reads TGCAGCGTTACAGGGGGCTACGGCGAGCAGTACTTC.

In its sample, this clonotype was seen many times. The rearrangement joins TRBV2 to TRBJ2-3; D possibly matches TRBD1 or TRBD2 (6 bases each). The V gene's germline CDR1 is SNHLY and CDR2 FYNNEI. The CDR3 has 14 residues. Trimming took 7 bases from V and 0 from J, leaving 11 bases between them. CDR3 sequence: CASKWGASTDTQYF. The CDR3 DNA reads as TGTGCCAGCAAATGGGGGGCTAGCACAGATACGCAGTATTTT. The full variable domain, its missing parts supplied by reference TRBV2 and TRBJ2-3, is EPEVTQTPSHQVTQMGQEVILRCVPISNHLYFYWYRQILGQKVEFLVSFYNNEISEKSEIFDDQFSVERPDGSNFTLKIRSTKLEDSAMYFCASKWGASTDTQYFGPGTRLTVL.

Ten or more counts support this clonotype. The CDR3 loop is CASRAGNTGELFF. Written as DNA, the CDR3 is TGTGCCAGCAGGGCGGGGAACACCGGGGAGCTGTTTTTT. This chain connects TRBV12-3 or TRBV12-4 to TRBJ2-2; possibly TRBD2 for D (5 bases). The CDR3 runs to 13 residues. The V and J ends lost 6 bases and 1 base respectively, with 6 bases between them.

This clonotype was seen repeatedly, ten times or more. The gene calls are TRBV5-6 and TRBJ2-7; D is unresolved. V was shortened by 3 bases and J by 0 bases, with 1 base between the two germline ends. CDR1 and CDR2 from the germline V gene are SGHDT and YYEEEE. CDR3 size: 11 residues. The CDR3: CASSYSYEQYF. Here the CDR3 DNA reads TGTGCCAGCAGCTACTCCTACGAGCAGTACTTC.

The chain has TRBV7-9 and TRBJ2-5, with 9 bases that match TRBD1. The CDR3 loop spans 14 amino acids. V gave up 2 bases and J gave up 4 bases; unmatched junction bases: 2. Germline-derived CDR1 and CDR2 are SEHNR and FQNEAQ (reference sequence). The CDR3 DNA is TGTGCCAGCAGCTTATGGGGACAGGGAGAGACCCAGTACTTC. This gives the protein CASSLWGQGETQYF.

In its sample, this clonotype was seen many times. The chain joins TRBV2 to TRBJ1-2; 7 nucleotides align to TRBD1. The CDR3 length is 15 residues. Germline lookup yields CDR1 SNHLY and CDR2 FYNNEI. After removal of 6 bases from V and 3 bases from J, the junction contained 10 bases not matched to a gene. CDR3 sequence (DNA): TGTGCCAGCAGGAGGGACAGAGGGGGCCACTATGGCTACACCTTC. It specifies CASRRDRGGHYGYTF.

This clonotype was found many times. The gene calls are TRBV6-2 or TRBV6-3 and TRBJ2-5, with 11 bases aligning to TRBD2. The germline V gene encodes CDR1 MNHEY and CDR2 SVGEGT. After removal of 6 bases from V and 5 bases from J, the junction contained 8 bases not matched to a gene. The CDR3 consists of 15 residues. The CDR3 DNA sequence: TGTGCCAGCAGACTTAGCGGGGGGGCCTTGGAGACCCAGTACTTC. As protein: CASRLSGGALETQYF.

This clonotype appeared many times. The chain is built from TRBV4-1 and TRBJ1-2; D perhaps matches TRBD1 (6 bases). V lost 2 bases and J 7 bases, leaving 11 bases between the germline ends. Per germline, CDR1 MGHRA and CDR2 YSYEKL. This CDR3 comprises 13 residues. CDR3 nucleotides: TGCGCCAGCAGCCAACAGGGGATCGGTGGCTACACCTTC. Translated, it gives CASSQQGIGGYTF.

This clonotype has ten or more counts. J is TRBJ2-2 and V is TRBV28; D unresolved. The germline V gene encodes CDR1 MDHEN and CDR2 SYDVKM. The CDR3 runs 13 residues. V dropped 7 bases and J dropped 0 bases, with 6 bases sitting between them. The chain's CDR3 is CASTVANTGELFF. The CDR3 DNA sequence: TGTGCCAGCACAGTCGCGAACACCGGGGAGCTGTTTTTT.

The rearrangement joins TRBV2 to TRBJ2-5, with TRBD2 matching 9 bases. Germline CDR1 is SNHLY and CDR2 is FYNNEI. V shed 6 bases and J 7 bases; nucleotides not matched to a gene: 6. The CDR3 totals 13 residues. The CDR3 loop is CASRASGAMTQYF. As DNA, the CDR3 is TGTGCCAGCAGGGCTAGCGGGGCGATGACCCAGTACTTC.

Details on this clonotype: An end of the junction does not agree with germline; a read error may underlie this. The rearrangement uses TRBV20-1 and TRBJ2-1; 7 nucleotides line up with TRBD1. Germline loops: CDR1 DFQATT, CDR2 SNEGSKA (reference sequence). The CDR3 spans 14 residues. Here the CDR3 reads CSARDRFSYTEQFF. The DNA for the CDR3 is TGCAGTGCCCGGGACAGATTCTCCTACACTGAGCAGTTCTTC.

This chain connects TRBV5-1 to TRBJ2-2; 7 bases map to TRBD1. The CDR3 is made up of 16 amino acids. Trimming at V came to 2 bases and at J to 4 bases, leaving 8 bases not matched to a gene. Germline V lookup: CDR1 SGHRS, CDR2 YFSETQ. CDR3 protein: CASSFLGPGGTGELFF. The CDR3, as DNA: TGCGCCAGCAGCTTTTTGGGGCCAGGGGGCACCGGGGAGCTGTTTTTT. The entire variable domain, with the rest obtained from reference TRBV5-1 and TRBJ2-2, is as follows: KAGVTQTPRYLIKTRGQQVTLSCSPISGHRSVSWYQQTPGQGLQFLFEYFSETQRNKGNFPGRFSGRQFSNSRSEMNVSTLELGDSALYLCASSFLGPGGTGELFFGEGSRLTVL.

This clonotype was detected ten times or more. The chain couples TRBV7-3 to TRBJ2-3; D gene ambiguous. Germline V gene sequence: CDR1 SGHTA, CDR2 FQGTGA. This CDR3 is 14 amino acids long. Trimming shortened V by 2 bases and J by 0 bases, and 6 bases separated the two germline ends. DNA of the CDR3: TGTGCCAGCAGCTTACAGCACAGCACAGATACGCAGTATTTT. This encodes CASSLQHSTDTQYF.